Below, 13 T cell receptor beta chains from the same sample are listed, as sequenced in a study of T-cell reconstitution after alpha-beta-depleted transplantation in children. Unique molecular identifiers were incorporated when the TCRbeta library was constructed. In TCRdb, the PCR reads were re-called with MiXCR into one record per CDR3 protein. The repertoire holds fewer than 200,000 distinct CDR3 sequences, with approximately 6.6% as singletons. Here the sequenced sample was PBMCs from the stem cell graft donor, taken from the stem cell graft. The receptors originated from a human donor who donated a stem cell graft to a child with Wiskott-Aldrich syndrome.

This clonotype showed up many times. The genes are TRBV18 and TRBJ2-2; 7 bases line up with TRBD1. Germline V gives CDR1 KGHSH, CDR2 LQKENI. The CDR3 runs to 17 residues. The V gene end was trimmed by 3 bases and the J gene end by 1 base; junction bases not matched to a gene: 8. In DNA form, the CDR3 reads TGTGCCAGCTCACCCCTGGGACAGCTATGGAACACCGGGGAGCTGTTTTTT. This translates into CASSPLGQLWNTGELFF.

This clonotype was picked up many times. The CDR3 reads CASSYVQAGTGELFF. CDR3 in DNA: TGTGCCAGCAGTTACGTCCAAGCGGGCACCGGGGAGCTGTTTTTT. The chain links TRBV6-5 to TRBJ2-2; a possible D gene is TRBD2 (6 bases). CDR1 MNHEY and CDR2 SVGAGI come from the germline V gene. This CDR3 is 15 amino acids long. V was clipped by 2 bases and J by 4 bases, with 11 bases between them.

Turning to this clonotype: This may arise from a read error, as a much more abundant clone is one base away. The V and J genes are TRBV20-1 and TRBJ2-5; the D gene is possibly TRBD2 (5 bases). The CDR3 is 15 amino acids. The germline CDR1 and CDR2 sequences are DFQATT and SNEGSKA (reference sequence). The DNA for the CDR3 is TGCAGTGCTAGCATAACTCGGAACTTGGGAGAGGCCCAGTACTTC. It translates to CSASITRNLGEAQYF.

The chain links TRBV4-1 to TRBJ2-7; 7 bases match TRBD1. Trimming at V came to 4 bases and at J to 2 bases, leaving 11 bases not matched to a gene. Germline lookup yields CDR1 MGHRA and CDR2 YSYEKL. This CDR3 is 16 amino acids long. The CDR3 DNA is TGCGCCAGCAGCCCGGTGGACAGGATAGGGACCTACGAGCAGTACTTC. This gives the protein CASSPVDRIGTYEQYF.

This clonotype was seen repeatedly, ten times or more. The rearrangement joins TRBV20-1 to TRBJ2-7; 10 nucleotides agree with TRBD2. CDR3 length equals 14 residues. V was pared by 7 bases and J by 7 bases, with 13 bases of the junction left unmatched. Germline CDR1 reads DFQATT; CDR2 reads SNEGSKA (reference sequence). The CDR3 here is CSGRLAGVLGEQYF. CDR3 DNA sequence: TGCAGTGGTAGGCTAGCGGGAGTTCTGGGTGAGCAGTACTTC.

This sequence joins TRBV4-2 and TRBJ1-1, with TRBD1 matching 9 bases. CDR3 length: 16 residues. V was clipped by 6 bases and J by 5 bases; unmatched bases: 13. Germline V gene data show CDR1 as LGHNA and CDR2 as YNFKEQ. This CDR3 is CASRSRDRVVRTEAFF. CDR3 DNA: TGTGCCAGCAGAAGCCGGGACAGGGTGGTAAGGACTGAAGCTTTCTTT.

In this sample, this clonotype turned up many times. The V gene is TRBV5-1, the J gene TRBJ2-5; 14 nucleotides match TRBD2. The trim removed 3 bases at V and 3 bases at J, leaving 1 base unmatched. CDR1 and CDR2 (germline): SGHRS, YFSETQ. The CDR3 is made up of 15 amino acids. This CDR3 is CASSWGLAGEETQYF. CDR3 coding DNA: TGCGCCAGCAGCTGGGGACTAGCGGGGGAAGAGACCCAGTACTTC.

This clonotype was seen more than once but under ten times. This sequence joins TRBV12-3 or TRBV12-4 and TRBJ2-7; D gene uncertain. V was pared by 5 bases and J by 2 bases, with 7 bases between. CDR3 length equals 12 residues. The CDR3 region has the DNA TGTGCCAGCAGTCCCCTCACCTACGAGCAGTACTTC. The encoded protein is CASSPLTYEQYF.

This clonotype was observed at least ten times. This sequence joins TRBV7-9 and TRBJ2-5; D may be TRBD1 or TRBD2 (5 bases each). V was shortened by 2 bases and J by 3 bases, with 13 bases between the two germline ends. The CDR3 loop spans 15 amino acids. From germline, CDR1 is SEHNR and CDR2 FQNEAQ (reference sequence). For the CDR3, the DNA is TGTGCCAGCAGCTTATGGGGGAGAGCTGAAGAGACCCAGTACTTC. This codes for CASSLWGRAEETQYF.

This clonotype was seen only a few times. The chain combines TRBV7-2 with TRBJ2-5, with TRBD2 identical over 7 bases. This CDR3 has 15 residues. From germline, CDR1 is SGHTA and CDR2 FQGNSA. Losses at the gene ends were 1 base for V and 0 bases for J; bases not matched to a gene: 2. CDR3: CASSLGAGNQETQYF. The CDR3 DNA sequence: TGTGCCAGCAGCTTAGGAGCGGGAAACCAAGAGACCCAGTACTTC.

This clonotype has ten or more counts. V is TRBV29-1 and J is TRBJ2-7; D is undetermined. Germline-derived CDR1 and CDR2 are SQVTM and ANQGSEA. V lost 0 bases and J 4 bases, leaving 7 bases between the germline ends. This CDR3 has 12 residues. The CDR3 here is CSVEESGYEQYF. The CDR3 coding sequence is TGCAGCGTTGAAGAGTCCGGGTACGAGCAGTACTTC.

V and J are TRBV27 and TRBJ2-7; TRBD1 is a possible D gene (6 bases). Germline-derived CDR1 and CDR2 are MNHEY and SMNVEV (reference sequence). V dropped 4 bases and J dropped 4 bases, with 17 bases sitting between them. CDR3 length equals 15 residues. The DNA of the CDR3 is TGTGCCAGCAGTTCACAGGGTACCAACTTATACGAGCAGTACTTC. Encoded protein: CASSSQGTNLYEQYF.

This clonotype was recorded many times. This chain uses TRBV7-8 with TRBJ2-1, with D possibly being TRBD1 or TRBD2 (5 bases each). Germline V gene lookup returns CDR1 SGHVS and CDR2 FQNEAQ. The CDR3 extends over 17 amino acids. Deletions cut 5 bases from V and 5 bases from J, with 22 bases between. Here the CDR3 DNA reads TGTGCCAGCAGCCTCCGATTTTCGCAGGGAGTGCACAATGAGCAGTTCTTC. Translating it yields CASSLRFSQGVHNEQFF. Filled out from reference TRBV7-8 and TRBJ2-1, the complete variable domain reads GAGVSQSPRYKVAKRGQDVALRCDPISGHVSLFWYQQALGQGPEFLTYFQNEAQLDKSGLPSDRFFAERPEGSVSTLKIQRTQQEDSAVYLCASSLRFSQGVHNEQFFGPGTRLTVL.